The rows below give T cell receptor beta chains drawn from one sample of a study of control samples from healthy donors and cancer patients. Repertoires were generated with immunoSEQ multiplex PCR, while TCRdb's copy carries only in-frame clones and drops some. The sample carries about 89,000 clones, about 89% recorded once. Sequencing input: blood. These receptors all come from a man aged 25-40 years in good health. The CDR3 runs from the conserved cysteine through the conserved F or W. D genes are given only for firm matches. The size entry is marked missing in some rows and otherwise reads once, few, many or a size class.

j_call,d_call,v_call,clone_size,cdr3_aa,cdr3_nt
TRBJ1-5,NA,TRBV30,NA,CAWSGAGNQPQHF,TGTGCCTGGAGTGGGGCCGGCAATCAGCCCCAGCATTTT
TRBJ2-5,TRBD2,TRBV5-5,NA,CASSPGLAGVETQYF,TGTGCCAGCAGCCCAGGACTAGCGGGGGTGGAGACCCAGTACTTC
TRBJ2-1,TRBD1,TRBV4-1,NA,CASSPGTGYNEQFF,TGCGCCAGCAGCCCCGGGACAGGTTACAATGAGCAGTTCTTC
TRBJ1-1,TRBD1,TRBV24-1,NA,CATSGTGGGTEAFF,TGTGCCACCAGTGGAACAGGGGGTGGGACTGAAGCTTTCTTT
TRBJ2-1,TRBD2,TRBV11-3,NA,CASSLSGGAYNEQFF,TGTGCCAGCAGCTTAAGCGGGGGGGCCTACAATGAGCAGTTCTTC
TRBJ2-7,TRBD1,TRBV5-1,NA,CASSLTGGAWEQYF,TGCGCCAGCAGCTTAACAGGGGGAGCGTGGGAGCAGTACTTC
TRBJ1-4,NA,TRBV6-1,NA,CASSEVKGQEGEKLFF,TGTGCCAGCAGTGAAGTCAAAGGTCAAGAGGGGGAAAAACTGTTTTTT
TRBJ1-1,NA,TRBV6-5,NA,CASSRGRRGNTEAFF,TGTGCCAGCAGTCGGGGGCGCCGGGGGAACACTGAAGCTTTCTTT
TRBJ1-1,NA,TRBV27,NA,CASSLSLNTEAFF,TGTGCCAGCAGTTTGAGTTTGAACACTGAAGCTTTCTTT
TRBJ2-3,TRBD1,TRBV6-5,NA,CASKPGQGTDTQYF,TGTGCCAGCAAACCGGGACAGGGGACAGATACGCAGTATTTT
TRBJ2-6,TRBD2,TRBV7-9,NA,CASSWGGSGANVLTF,TGTGCCAGCAGCTGGGGGGGCTCTGGGGCCAACGTCCTGACTTTC
TRBJ2-1,NA,TRBV5-1,once,CASSSAGSSYNEQFF,TGCGCCTCCTCCTCGGCAGGGAGCTCCTACAATGAGCAGTTCTTC
TRBJ2-1,NA,TRBV5-4,NA,CASSLAGNEQFF,TGTGCCAGCAGCTTGGCCGGGAATGAGCAGTTCTTC
TRBJ1-2,TRBD1,TRBV5-6,NA,CASSSGTDGYTF,TGTGCCAGCAGTTCCGGGACAGATGGCTACACCTTC
TRBJ1-2,NA,TRBV12-3/TRBV12-4,NA,CASSLLSEYGYTF,TGTGCCAGCAGTTTATTGTCAGAATATGGCTACACCTTC
TRBJ2-3,TRBD2,TRBV18,NA,CASSPGLAGGTDTQYF,TGTGCCAGCTCACCTGGACTAGCGGGGGGGACAGATACGCAGTATTTT
TRBJ1-1,NA,TRBV6-5,once,CASSYSTLMGTEAFF,TGTGCCAGCAGTTACTCTACCCTTATGGGGACTGAAGCTTTCTTT
TRBJ1-2,NA,TRBV14,medium-sized,CASSQVGMESGYTF,TGTGCCAGCAGCCAAGTAGGGATGGAAAGCGGCTACACCTTC
TRBJ1-1,NA,TRBV15,few,CATSRVARANTEAFF,TGTGCCACCAGCAGAGTCGCCAGGGCGAACACTGAAGCTTTCTTT
TRBJ2-5,NA,TRBV5-1,NA,CASSSVVTTQETQYF,TGCGCCAGCAGCTCCGTGGTTACTACCCAAGAGACCCAGTACTTC
TRBJ2-3,NA,TRBV5-1,once,CASSLRGATDTQYF,TGCGCCAGCAGCCTCCGGGGGGCGACAGATACGCAGTATTTT
TRBJ1-4,TRBD1,TRBV7-9,NA,CASSLALGQPSEKLFF,TGTGCCAGCAGCTTAGCGCTGGGACAGCCTTCGGAAAAACTGTTTTTT
TRBJ1-1,NA,TRBV4-2,NA,CASSQDQGWATEAFF,TGTGCCAGCAGCCAAGACCAGGGCTGGGCGACTGAAGCTTTCTTT